The 23 T cell receptor beta chains below were found in one sample sequenced in a study of OX40 agonist ivuxolimab in advanced cancers. This table comes from immunoSEQ multiplex PCR, and its TCRdb copy is limited to in-frame clones, with some not included. The profile covers more than 80,000 clones, with 91% appearing a single time and approximately 0.32% taken by the ten largest. This sample comprised CD4+ or CD8+ T cells sorted from blood, obtained in a trial of the OX40 agonist ivuxolimab. The source is an adult with an advanced solid tumor such as melanoma, head and neck, liver or kidney cancer.

The sample holds one count of this clone. The chain joins TRBV7-3 to TRBJ2-2; the D gene could be TRBD1 or TRBD2 (6 bases each). Germline assignment: CDR1 SGHTA and CDR2 FQGTGA. CDR3 length: 16 residues. V was shortened by 5 bases and J by 0 bases, with 13 bases between the two germline ends. CDR3 coding DNA: TGTGCCAGCAGCCCGAGGGGGACTTCGAACACCGGGGAGCTGTTTTTT. Its protein product is CASSPRGTSNTGELFF.

The chain links TRBV27 to TRBJ1-6; TRBD1 aligns across 7 bases. There are 16 residues in the CDR3. Trimming took 2 bases from V and 10 from J; bases not matched to a gene: 11. Germline V gene lookup returns CDR1 MNHEY and CDR2 SMNVEV (reference sequence). The CDR3 sequence: CASSLIREGARSPLHF. The CDR3 DNA sequence: TGTGCCAGCAGTTTAATACGTGAGGGGGCGAGGTCACCCCTCCACTTT.

This clone was seen once. The chain has TRBV18 and TRBJ1-2; possibly TRBD1 for D (5 bases). V lost 6 bases and J 0 bases, leaving 14 bases between the germline ends. The length of the CDR3 is 15 residues. In germline, CDR1 is KGHSH, CDR2 LQKENI. The CDR3 DNA sequence: TGTGCCAGCTCCAGAACAGGAGGATCTAACTATGGCTACACCTTC. Translation: CASSRTGGSNYGYTF.

The rearrangement uses TRBV6-5 and TRBJ1-3; D uncertain. The CDR3 spans 15 residues. Trimming cost V 0 bases and J 0 bases, with 6 bases left between them. The germline V gene has CDR1 MNHEY and CDR2 SVGAGI. Written as DNA, the CDR3 is TGTGCCAGCAGTTACTCTCGCAGCTCTGGAAACACCATATATTTT. It is translated as CASSYSRSSGNTIYF.

This clone appeared once. This chain connects TRBV7-3 to TRBJ2-1; TRBD2 matches 14 bases. The CDR3 is made up of 15 amino acids. The ends lost 5 bases at V and 13 bases at J; junction bases unmatched: 10. CDR1 SGHTA and CDR2 FQGTGA come from the germline V gene. The CDR3 bases are TGTGCCAGCAGCGCAACGGGACTAGCGGGAGTTGCTCAGTTCTTC. Encoded protein: CASSATGLAGVAQFF.

This clone is a singleton in its sample. V and J are TRBV9 and TRBJ2-1; D is perhaps TRBD1 (6 bases). CDR3 length: 15 residues. Trimming removed 0 bases from V and 3 bases from J, with 10 bases in between. Germline V gene lookup returns CDR1 SGDLS and CDR2 YYNGEE. The CDR3 sequence is CASSVAAGDYNEQFF. The CDR3 DNA sequence: TGTGCCAGCAGCGTAGCAGCAGGGGACTACAATGAGCAGTTCTTC.

The chain combines TRBV6-6 with TRBJ2-2; D remains unclear. In germline, CDR1 is MNHNY, CDR2 SVGAGI (reference sequence). The CDR3 loop spans 14 amino acids. Trimming cost V 7 bases and J 0 bases, with 9 bases left between them. The CDR3 protein is CASIPGPNTGELFF. The CDR3 DNA sequence: TGTGCCAGCATCCCGGGCCCGAACACCGGGGAGCTGTTTTTT.

The chain combines TRBV28 with TRBJ2-3; D call uncertain. Germline V gene data show CDR1 as MDHEN and CDR2 as SYDVKM. The V and J ends lost 7 bases and 4 bases respectively, with 15 bases between them. The CDR3 loop spans 14 amino acids. The CDR3 protein is CASNLVLRADTQYF. CDR3 in DNA: TGTGCCAGCAACTTGGTGCTGAGAGCAGATACGCAGTATTTT.

This clone was recorded only once. The gene calls are TRBV5-1 and TRBJ1-2; D uncertain. Trimming took 0 bases from V and 0 from J, leaving 12 bases between them. The CDR3 covers 16 residues. Germline values: CDR1 SGHRS, CDR2 YFSETQ. The CDR3 reads CASSLGTGRANYGYTF. In DNA, the CDR3 is TGCGCCAGCAGCTTGGGGACGGGAAGAGCTAACTATGGCTACACCTTC. The full variable domain, its missing parts supplied by reference TRBV5-1 and TRBJ1-2, is KAGVTQTPRYLIKTRGQQVTLSCSPISGHRSVSWYQQTPGQGLQFLFEYFSETQRNKGNFPGRFSGRQFSNSRSEMNVSTLELGDSALYLCASSLGTGRANYGYTFGSGTRLTVV.

The chain is built from TRBV5-1 and TRBJ2-2; D possibly corresponds to TRBD2 (5 bases). CDR1 SGHRS and CDR2 YFSETQ come from the germline V gene. This CDR3 has 12 residues. V was trimmed by 5 bases and J by 6 bases, leaving 8 bases between them. The CDR3 bases are TGCGCCAGCAGGTACGGGGCCGGGGAGCTGTTTTTT. Translated, it gives CASRYGAGELFF. Full variable domain (outside the CDR3, taken from reference TRBV5-1 and TRBJ2-2): KAGVTQTPRYLIKTRGQQVTLSCSPISGHRSVSWYQQTPGQGLQFLFEYFSETQRNKGNFPGRFSGRQFSNSRSEMNVSTLELGDSALYLCASRYGAGELFFGEGSRLTVL.

This clone was counted only a few times. The chain couples TRBV19 to TRBJ2-7; a possible D gene is TRBD1 (5 bases). The germline V and J ends were trimmed by 4 bases and 0 bases, with 10 bases remaining between them. The CDR3 contains 14 residues. Germline V gene sequence: CDR1 LNHDA, CDR2 SQIVND (reference sequence). CDR3 coding DNA: TGTGCCAGTAGTAGCAGGGCCCACTCCTACGAGCAGTACTTC. It specifies CASSSRAHSYEQYF. Combining the CDR3 with reference TRBV19 and TRBJ2-7 gives the whole variable domain DGGITQSPKYLFRKEGQNVTLSCEQNLNHDAMYWYRQDPGQGLRLIYYSQIVNDFQKGDIAEGYSVSREKKESFPLTVTSAQKNPTAFYLCASSSRAHSYEQYFGPGTRLTVT.

This chain connects TRBV11-2 to TRBJ2-1; 14 nucleotides match TRBD2. Germline V gene data show CDR1 as SGHAT and CDR2 as FQNNGV. The CDR3 extends over 17 amino acids. With V trimmed by 7 bases and J by 4 bases, 9 bases remained unmatched. CDR3 sequence: CASTRGLAGAIYNEQFF. CDR3 nucleotide sequence: TGTGCCAGCACCAGGGGACTAGCGGGAGCTATATACAATGAGCAGTTCTTC. Looking up the rest from reference TRBV11-2 and TRBJ2-1 gives the full variable domain: EAGVAQSPRYKIIEKRQSVAFWCNPISGHATLYWYQQILGQGPKLLIQFQNNGVVDDSQLPKDRFSAERLKGVDSTLKIQPAKLEDSAVYLCASTRGLAGAIYNEQFFGPGTRLTVL.

The J gene is TRBJ1-1, the V gene TRBV6-5; D gene ambiguous. The germline CDR1 and CDR2 sequences are MNHEY and SVGAGI. This CDR3 comprises 11 residues. The V end lost 6 bases, the J end lost 3 bases, and 5 bases lay between the germline ends. This CDR3 is CASRLDTEAFF. CDR3 in DNA: TGTGCCAGCAGACTCGACACTGAAGCTTTCTTT.

V usage is TRBV5-1 and J usage is TRBJ2-7, with D unresolved. The length of the CDR3 is 14 residues. Germline V CDR1 and CDR2: SGHRS, YFSETQ. Deletions cut 0 bases from V and 1 base from J, with 8 bases between. CDR3 nucleotide sequence: TGCGCCAGCAGCTTGGACTGGGGTTCCTACGAGCAGTACTTC. Protein sequence: CASSLDWGSYEQYF. Variable domain in full (rest from reference TRBV5-1 and TRBJ2-7): KAGVTQTPRYLIKTRGQQVTLSCSPISGHRSVSWYQQTPGQGLQFLFEYFSETQRNKGNFPGRFSGRQFSNSRSEMNVSTLELGDSALYLCASSLDWGSYEQYFGPGTRLTVT.

The chain couples TRBV28 to TRBJ2-7; D perhaps matches TRBD1 (5 bases). Germline CDR1 MDHEN, CDR2 SYDVKM. V was cut by 3 bases and J by 4 bases, with 16 bases left in between. CDR3 length: 15 residues. Here the CDR3 reads CASSFPSGAQYEQYF. The CDR3 region has the DNA TGTGCCAGCAGTTTCCCCTCTGGGGCGCAGTACGAGCAGTACTTC.

The J gene is TRBJ2-5, the V gene TRBV5-1, with D maybe TRBD1 (5 bases). Germline V lookup: CDR1 SGHRS, CDR2 YFSETQ. The ends were cut back, 0 bases at V and 4 bases at J, with 10 bases in the middle. This CDR3 spans 14 amino acids. CDR3 residues: CASSLGERGETQYF. The CDR3 coding sequence is TGCGCCAGCAGCTTGGGAGAAAGGGGAGAGACCCAGTACTTC.

The chain joins TRBV5-1 to TRBJ2-2, with D hard to call. From germline, CDR1 is SGHRS and CDR2 YFSETQ. V dropped 0 bases and J dropped 2 bases, with 11 bases sitting between them. The CDR3 extends over 16 amino acids. CDR3 coding DNA: TGCGCCAGCAGCTTGGGTATTAGGTCTAACACCGGGGAGCTGTTTTTT. It specifies CASSLGIRSNTGELFF.

V and J are TRBV5-4 and TRBJ1-1; tentatively, D is TRBD1 (6 bases). V was cut by 4 bases and J by 1 base, with 8 bases left in between. This CDR3 comprises 13 residues. The V gene's germline CDR1 is SGHNT and CDR2 YYREEE (reference sequence). This chain's CDR3 is CASSADRNTEAFF. The CDR3 DNA reads as TGTGCCAGCAGCGCGGACAGGAACACTGAAGCTTTCTTT.

This clone is a singleton in its sample. The J gene is TRBJ2-3, the V gene TRBV5-4; D remains unclear. The ends were cut back, 4 bases at V and 0 bases at J, with 9 bases in the middle. Germline loops: CDR1 SGHNT, CDR2 YYREEE (reference sequence). The CDR3 consists of 14 residues. The CDR3 DNA reads TGTGCCAGCAGCCTTGTAGATAGCACAGATACGCAGTATTTT. It is translated as CASSLVDSTDTQYF. Full variable domain (outside the CDR3, taken from reference TRBV5-4 and TRBJ2-3): ETGVTQSPTHLIKTRGQQVTLRCSSQSGHNTVSWYQQALGQGPQFIFQYYREEENGRGNFPPRFSGLQFPNYSSELNVNALELDDSALYLCASSLVDSTDTQYFGPGTRLTVL.

The chain recombines TRBV2 with TRBJ2-3; possible D gene TRBD2, 6 bases. V was pared by 7 bases and J by 1 base, with 15 bases between. The germline gives CDR1 SNHLY, CDR2 FYNNEI. The CDR3 loop spans 15 amino acids. As DNA, the CDR3 is TGTGCCAGCACCGGAGCCTGGGGGGGCACAGATACGCAGTATTTT. Protein sequence: CASTGAWGGTDTQYF.

J is TRBJ2-7 and V is TRBV2, with TRBD1 matching 8 bases. V lost 4 bases and J lost 4; bases outside the gene matches: 6. The V gene's germline CDR1 is SNHLY and CDR2 FYNNEI. The CDR3 totals 14 residues. In DNA, the CDR3 is TGTGCCAGCAGTGGGACAGGGTGGGGTTACGAGCAGTACTTC. This sequence encodes CASSGTGWGYEQYF.

This chain links TRBV7-2 with TRBJ2-2, with D possibly matching TRBD1 (6 bases). This CDR3 has 16 residues. V was trimmed by 5 bases and J by 7 bases, leaving 20 bases between them. Germline CDR1 reads SGHTA; CDR2 reads FQGNSA. The DNA of the CDR3 is TGTGCCAGCAGCCTGTCCTTCGACAGGTTTGGCGGGGAGCTGTTTTTT. It yields the protein CASSLSFDRFGGELFF.

The rearrangement links TRBV6-6 to TRBJ2-7, with a weak D call TRBD1 (5 bases). Germline CDR1 MNHNY, CDR2 SVGAGI (reference sequence). The CDR3 spans 12 residues. V was trimmed by 6 bases and J by 5 bases, leaving 11 bases between them. CDR3 in amino acids: CASRDTINEQYF. The CDR3 bases are TGTGCCAGCAGGGACACCATCAACGAGCAGTACTTC.